Included here is one TCR beta chain sequence, with context. Its antigen is unidentified. All of the isolated RNA was reverse transcribed, so expressed TCRB transcripts were sequenced. Assay: immunoSEQ multiplex PCR; the TCRdb copy retains only in-frame clones and omits some. Among 200,000 to 250,000 clones, about a tenth were seen once, and the ten largest hold 1% to 1.5%. This sample is part of a study of beta chain features in type 1 diabetes. Study context: Healthy donors, compared against patients, showed similar age, gender and cell yields. Taken together, all samples contributed roughly 100 million examined sorted cells.

Trimming took 6 bases from V and 4 from J, leaving 12 bases between them. This CDR3 contains 12 residues. Germline values: CDR1 SQVTM, CDR2 ANQGSEA. Study-wide results and caveats: PCR might pick shorter templates more often, in the same way for patients and controls.

This rearrangement joins TRBV29-1 to TRBJ2-5; D may be TRBD1 (5 bases). This TCR derives from a man aged 18 to 29 in good health. The specimen sequenced was central memory CD4+ T cells from blood. The CDR3 spells CSVADTGETQYF. The CDR3 region has the DNA TGCAGCGTCGCGGACACGGGAGAGACCCAGTACTTC.